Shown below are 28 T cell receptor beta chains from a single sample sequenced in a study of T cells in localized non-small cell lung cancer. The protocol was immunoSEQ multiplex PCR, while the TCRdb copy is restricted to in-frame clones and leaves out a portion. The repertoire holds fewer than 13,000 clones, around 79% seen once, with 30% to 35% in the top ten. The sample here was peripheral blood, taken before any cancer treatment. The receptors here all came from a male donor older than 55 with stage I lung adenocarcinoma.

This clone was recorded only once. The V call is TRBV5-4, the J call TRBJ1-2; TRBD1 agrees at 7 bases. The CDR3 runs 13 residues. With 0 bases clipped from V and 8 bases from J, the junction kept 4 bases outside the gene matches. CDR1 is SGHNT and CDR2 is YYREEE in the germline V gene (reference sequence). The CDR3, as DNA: TGTGCCAGCAGCTTGGACAGGGGAGGCGGCTACACCTTC. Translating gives CASSLDRGGGYTF. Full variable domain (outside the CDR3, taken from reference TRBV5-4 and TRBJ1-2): ETGVTQSPTHLIKTRGQQVTLRCSSQSGHNTVSWYQQALGQGPQFIFQYYREEENGRGNFPPRFSGLQFPNYSSELNVNALELDDSALYLCASSLDRGGGYTFGSGTRLTVV.

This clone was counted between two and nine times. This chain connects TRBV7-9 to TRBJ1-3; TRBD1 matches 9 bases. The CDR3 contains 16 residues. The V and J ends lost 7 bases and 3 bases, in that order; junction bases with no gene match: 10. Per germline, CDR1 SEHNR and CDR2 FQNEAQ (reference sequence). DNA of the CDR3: TGTGCCAGCACCACAAACAGGGGGCGCAGTGGAAACACCATATATTTT. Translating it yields CASTTNRGRSGNTIYF.

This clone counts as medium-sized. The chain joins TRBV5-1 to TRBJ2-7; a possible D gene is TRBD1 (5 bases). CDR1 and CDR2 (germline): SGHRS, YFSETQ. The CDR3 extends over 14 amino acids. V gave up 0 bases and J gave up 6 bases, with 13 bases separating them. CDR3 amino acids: CASSLDRSYSEQYF. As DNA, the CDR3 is TGCGCCAGCAGCTTGGACAGGTCGTACAGCGAGCAGTACTTC.

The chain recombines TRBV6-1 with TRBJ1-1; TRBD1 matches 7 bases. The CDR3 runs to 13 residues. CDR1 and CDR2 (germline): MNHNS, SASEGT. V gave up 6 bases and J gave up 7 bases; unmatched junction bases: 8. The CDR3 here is CASSKQGSLEAFF. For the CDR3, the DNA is TGTGCCAGCAGCAAACAGGGGAGCCTTGAAGCTTTCTTT.

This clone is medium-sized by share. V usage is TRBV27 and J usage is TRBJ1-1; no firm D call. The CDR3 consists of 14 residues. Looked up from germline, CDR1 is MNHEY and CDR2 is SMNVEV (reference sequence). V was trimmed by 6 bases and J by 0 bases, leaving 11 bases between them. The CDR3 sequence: CASRNIGLNTEAFF. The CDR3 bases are TGTGCCAGCAGAAACATCGGGTTGAACACTGAAGCTTTCTTT.

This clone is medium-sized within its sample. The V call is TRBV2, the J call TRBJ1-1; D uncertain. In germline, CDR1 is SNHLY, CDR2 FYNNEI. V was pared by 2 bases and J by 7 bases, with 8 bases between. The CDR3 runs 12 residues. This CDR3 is CASSELKYEAFF. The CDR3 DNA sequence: TGTGCCAGCAGTGAATTAAAGTATGAAGCTTTCTTT.

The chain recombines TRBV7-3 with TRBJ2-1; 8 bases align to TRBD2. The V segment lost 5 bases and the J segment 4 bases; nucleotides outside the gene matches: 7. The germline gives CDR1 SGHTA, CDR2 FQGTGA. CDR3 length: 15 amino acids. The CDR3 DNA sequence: TGTGCCAGCAGCGATACGGGGGGGTTTTACAATGAGCAGTTCTTC. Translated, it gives CASSDTGGFYNEQFF.

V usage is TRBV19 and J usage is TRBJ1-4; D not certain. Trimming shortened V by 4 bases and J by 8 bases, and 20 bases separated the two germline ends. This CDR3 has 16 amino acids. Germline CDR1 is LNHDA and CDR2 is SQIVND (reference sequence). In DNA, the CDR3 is TGTGCCAGTAGTAACCGGGCCACCGCTCCGGGGGAAAAACTGTTTTTT. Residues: CASSNRATAPGEKLFF.

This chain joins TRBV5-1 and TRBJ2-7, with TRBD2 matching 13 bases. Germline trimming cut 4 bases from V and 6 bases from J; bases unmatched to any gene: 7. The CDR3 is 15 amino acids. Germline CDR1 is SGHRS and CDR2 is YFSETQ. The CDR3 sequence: CASSRLAGGEAEQYF. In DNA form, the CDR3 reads TGCGCCAGCAGCCGACTAGCGGGGGGTGAGGCCGAGCAGTACTTC.

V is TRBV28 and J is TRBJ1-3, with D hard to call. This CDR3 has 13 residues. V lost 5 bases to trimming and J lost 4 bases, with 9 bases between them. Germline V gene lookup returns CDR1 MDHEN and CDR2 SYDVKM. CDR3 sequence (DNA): TGTGCCAGCAGTCGGGGTCAAGGAAACACCATATATTTT. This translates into CASSRGQGNTIYF.

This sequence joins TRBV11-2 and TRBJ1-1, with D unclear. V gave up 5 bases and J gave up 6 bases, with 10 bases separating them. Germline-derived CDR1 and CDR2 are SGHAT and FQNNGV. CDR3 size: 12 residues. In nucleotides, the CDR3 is TGTGCCAGCAGCCTAATGGTCCCTGAAGCTTTCTTT. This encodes CASSLMVPEAFF.

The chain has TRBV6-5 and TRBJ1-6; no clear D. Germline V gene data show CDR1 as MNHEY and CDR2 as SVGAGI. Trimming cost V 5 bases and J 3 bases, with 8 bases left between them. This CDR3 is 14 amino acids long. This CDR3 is CASSANSYNSPLHF. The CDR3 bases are TGTGCCAGCAGTGCGAACAGCTATAATTCACCCCTCCACTTT.

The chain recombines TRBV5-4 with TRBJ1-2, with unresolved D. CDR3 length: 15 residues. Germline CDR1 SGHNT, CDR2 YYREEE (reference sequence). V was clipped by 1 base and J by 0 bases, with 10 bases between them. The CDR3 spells CASSLYGQANYGYTF. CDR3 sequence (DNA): TGTGCCAGCAGCTTGTACGGGCAAGCTAACTATGGCTACACCTTC.

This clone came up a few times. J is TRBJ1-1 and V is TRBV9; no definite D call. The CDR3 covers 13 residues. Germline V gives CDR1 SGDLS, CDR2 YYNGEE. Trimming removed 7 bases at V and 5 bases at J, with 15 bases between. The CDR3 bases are TGTGCCAGCGGATACTCTCCGGAGACTGAAGCTTTCTTT. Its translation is CASGYSPETEAFF.

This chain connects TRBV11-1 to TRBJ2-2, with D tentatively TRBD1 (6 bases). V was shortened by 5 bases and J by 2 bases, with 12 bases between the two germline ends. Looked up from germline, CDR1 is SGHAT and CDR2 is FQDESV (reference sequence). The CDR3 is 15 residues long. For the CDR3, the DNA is TGTGCCAGCAGCCCCGGACAGATAAACACCGGGGAGCTGTTTTTT. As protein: CASSPGQINTGELFF. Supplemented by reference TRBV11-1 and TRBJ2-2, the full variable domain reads EAEVAQSPRYKITEKSQAVAFWCDPISGHATLYWYRQILGQGPELLVQFQDESVVDDSQLPKDRFSAERLKGVDSTLKIQPAELGDSAMYLCASSPGQINTGELFFGEGSRLTVL.

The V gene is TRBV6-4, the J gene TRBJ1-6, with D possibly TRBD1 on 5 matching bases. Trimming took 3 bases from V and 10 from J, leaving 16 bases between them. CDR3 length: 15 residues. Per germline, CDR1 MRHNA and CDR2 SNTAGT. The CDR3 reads CASSEGARGNSPLHF. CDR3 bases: TGTGCCAGCAGTGAAGGGGCACGAGGGAACTCACCCCTCCACTTT.

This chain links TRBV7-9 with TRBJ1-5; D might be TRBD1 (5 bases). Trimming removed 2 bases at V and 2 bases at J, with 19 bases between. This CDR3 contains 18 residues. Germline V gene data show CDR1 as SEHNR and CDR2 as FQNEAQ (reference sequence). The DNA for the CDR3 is TGTGCCAGCAGCTTATTCCCCGGGGGGGGAGAGGGCAATCAGCCCCAGCATTTT. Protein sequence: CASSLFPGGGEGNQPQHF.

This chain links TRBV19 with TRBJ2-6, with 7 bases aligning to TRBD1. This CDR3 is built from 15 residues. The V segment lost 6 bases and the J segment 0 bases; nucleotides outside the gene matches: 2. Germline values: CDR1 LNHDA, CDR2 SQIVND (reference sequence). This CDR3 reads CASRNRGSGANVLTF. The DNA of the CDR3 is TGTGCCAGTAGGAACAGGGGCTCTGGGGCCAACGTCCTGACTTTC. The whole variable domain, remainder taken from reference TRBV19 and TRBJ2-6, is DGGITQSPKYLFRKEGQNVTLSCEQNLNHDAMYWYRQDPGQGLRLIYYSQIVNDFQKGDIAEGYSVSREKKESFPLTVTSAQKNPTAFYLCASRNRGSGANVLTFGAGSRLTVL.

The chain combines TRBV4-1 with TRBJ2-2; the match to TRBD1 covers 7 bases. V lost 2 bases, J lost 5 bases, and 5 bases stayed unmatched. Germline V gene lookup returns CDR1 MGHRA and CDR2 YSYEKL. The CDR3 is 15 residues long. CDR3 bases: TGCGCCAGCAGCCAAACAGGGGTGGGGACCGGGGAGCTGTTTTTT. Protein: CASSQTGVGTGELFF.

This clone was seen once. The CDR3: CASRKGLAGSGELFF. CDR3 DNA sequence: TGTGCCAGCAGAAAGGGACTAGCGGGCTCCGGGGAGCTGTTTTTT. The chain couples TRBV2 to TRBJ2-2; 12 bases agree with TRBD2. Germline V CDR1 and CDR2: SNHLY, FYNNEI. This CDR3 comprises 15 residues. Trimming took 6 bases from V and 6 from J; bases not matched to a gene: 5.

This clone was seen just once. CDR3 loop: CASMRTAANTIYF. As DNA, the CDR3 is TGTGCCAGCATGCGGACAGCGGCAAACACCATATATTTT. The rearrangement links TRBV6-6 to TRBJ1-3, with a tentative D call TRBD1 (6 bases). This CDR3 has 13 amino acids. With 7 bases removed from V and 6 bases from J, the gap between germline ends came to 13 bases. Germline V gives CDR1 MNHNY, CDR2 SVGAGI (reference sequence).

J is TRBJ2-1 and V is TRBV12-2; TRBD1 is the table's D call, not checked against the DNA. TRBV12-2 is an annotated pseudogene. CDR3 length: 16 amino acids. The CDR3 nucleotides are TGTGCAAGTCGCCCGGGACAGCTAAGCTCCTACAATGAGCAGTTCTTC. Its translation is CASRPGQLSSYNEQFF.

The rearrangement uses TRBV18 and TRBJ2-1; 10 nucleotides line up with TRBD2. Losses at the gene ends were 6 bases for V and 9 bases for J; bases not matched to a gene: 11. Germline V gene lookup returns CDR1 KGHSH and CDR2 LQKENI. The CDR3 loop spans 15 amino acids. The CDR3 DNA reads TGTGCCAGCTCTCCCATTCCCGGGACTAGCGTTGAGCAGTTCTTC. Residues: CASSPIPGTSVEQFF. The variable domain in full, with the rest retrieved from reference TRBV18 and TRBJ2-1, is NAGVMQNPRHLVRRRGQEARLRCSPMKGHSHVYWYRQLPEEGLKFMVYLQKENIIDESGMPKERFSAEFPKEGPSILRIQQVVRGDSAAYFCASSPIPGTSVEQFFGPGTRLTVL.

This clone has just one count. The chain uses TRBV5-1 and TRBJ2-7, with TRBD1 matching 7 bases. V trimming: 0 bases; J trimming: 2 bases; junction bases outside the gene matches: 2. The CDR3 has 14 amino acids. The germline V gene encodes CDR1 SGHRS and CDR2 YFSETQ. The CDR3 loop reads CASSLGDRTYEQYF. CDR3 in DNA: TGCGCCAGCAGCTTGGGGGACAGAACCTACGAGCAGTACTTC.

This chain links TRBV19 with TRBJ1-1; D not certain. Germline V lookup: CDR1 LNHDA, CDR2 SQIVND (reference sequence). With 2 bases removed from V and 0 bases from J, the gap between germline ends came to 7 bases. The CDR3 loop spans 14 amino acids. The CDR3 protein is CASSIPGVNTEAFF. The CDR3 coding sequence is TGTGCCAGTAGTATACCCGGTGTGAACACTGAAGCTTTCTTT.

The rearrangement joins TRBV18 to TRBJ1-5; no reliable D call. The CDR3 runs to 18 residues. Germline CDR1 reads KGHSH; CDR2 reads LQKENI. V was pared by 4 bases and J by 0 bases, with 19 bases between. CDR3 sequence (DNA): TGTGCCAGCTCACGGCTCGGCAGGATCGGTTATAGCAATCAGCCCCAGCATTTT. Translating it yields CASSRLGRIGYSNQPQHF.

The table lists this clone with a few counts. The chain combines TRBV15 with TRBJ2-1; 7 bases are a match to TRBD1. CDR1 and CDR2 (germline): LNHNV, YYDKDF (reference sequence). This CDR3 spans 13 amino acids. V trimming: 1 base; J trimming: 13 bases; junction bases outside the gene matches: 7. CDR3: CATSRGDRAYQFF. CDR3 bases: TGTGCCACCAGCAGAGGCGACAGGGCTTATCAGTTCTTC.

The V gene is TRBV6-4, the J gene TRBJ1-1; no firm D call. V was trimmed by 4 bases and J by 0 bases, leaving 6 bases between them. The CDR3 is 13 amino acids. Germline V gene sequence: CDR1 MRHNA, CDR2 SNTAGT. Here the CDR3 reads CASSVLVNTEAFF. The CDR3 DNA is TGTGCCAGCAGTGTGTTAGTGAACACTGAAGCTTTCTTT.